This TCR beta chain appears in the sequencing data of a study of identical twins. Turning to this clonotype: The antigen is undetermined.

Unique molecular identifiers were present on the cDNA, which also gained a universal primer site by template switching. TCRdb passed the 5' RACE reads through MiXCR, listing each CDR3 protein once. The sample lists a few hundred thousand distinct CDR3 sequences, under 9% occurring once. V lost 6 bases and J 6 bases, leaving 9 bases between the germline ends. The CDR3 loop spans 11 amino acids. Germline V lookup: CDR1 KGHSH, CDR2 LQKENI. Study-level findings and limits: The study reached conclusions through statistical analysis that was cross-sectional, not following the same donors. For cord blood, abundant beta clonotypes had fewer insertions, unlike memory repertoires, which showed none.

Healthy Caucasian individuals made up all the donors. The data were also submitted as part of a second study, on yellow fever vaccine responses in identical twins.

Sequenced input: memory (CD45RO+) T cells sorted from blood. V and J are TRBV18 and TRBJ2-7; D assignment may be TRBD1 or TRBD2 (5 bases each). This sequence originates from a woman aged 18-29 years in good health. The CDR3 nucleotides are TGTGCCAGCTCCCCCGGGGCCGAGCAGTACGTC. Translation: CASSPGAEQYV.